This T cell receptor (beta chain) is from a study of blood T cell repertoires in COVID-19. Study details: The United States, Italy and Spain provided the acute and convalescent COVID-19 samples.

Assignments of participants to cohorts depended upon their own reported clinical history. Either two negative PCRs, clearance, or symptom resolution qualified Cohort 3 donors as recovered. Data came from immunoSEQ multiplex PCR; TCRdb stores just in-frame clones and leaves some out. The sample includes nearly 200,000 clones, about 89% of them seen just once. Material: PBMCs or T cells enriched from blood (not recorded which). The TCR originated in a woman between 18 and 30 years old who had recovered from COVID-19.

DNA of the CDR3: TGTGCCTGGACAGGGGGACCTGAAGCTTTCTTT. Residues: CAWTGGPEAFF. The V call is TRBV30, the J call TRBJ1-1; 7 nucleotides match TRBD1. This CDR3 has 11 amino acids. J lost 6 bases, V lost 4 bases, and 2 bases had no gene match. From germline, CDR1 is GTSNPN and CDR2 SVGIG (reference sequence).